This entry features one TCR beta chain sequence. Its specificity is not known. The data are from a study of cytomegalovirus exposure and HLA in healthy donors. Overall study results and limits: The Asian-associated ancestry cluster reportedly had fewer N-insertions than the approximately 650-donor mean in a later analysis. TCR association rates varied by HLA locus in a later analysis, with DRB1 highest and HLA-C lowest. An analysis was carried out at a later point. It showed that HLA-associated TCR beta chains were more clonally expanded than equally common non-associated chains. Diagnosis of cytomegalovirus status made by the classifier reportedly showed high specificity and sensitivity.

60 Vbeta and 13 Jbeta primers were used in PCR. Sequencing was performed with immunoSEQ multiplex PCR; in TCRdb, only in-frame clones are kept and a portion is missing. This table has roughly 200,000 clones, over 80% appearing once. The CDR3 spans 14 residues. From germline, CDR1 is SGDLS and CDR2 YYNGEE. V lost 4 bases and J 6 bases, leaving 14 bases between the germline ends. Sample: PBMCs. The clonotype was recovered from a middle-aged man in good health and CMV-seronegative. V and J are TRBV9 and TRBJ2-1; maybe TRBD2 (6 bases). Written as DNA, the CDR3 is TGTGCCAGCAGCCCGGGCGGAGGGATCAATGAGCAGTTCTTC. Its translation is CASSPGGGINEQFF.